This section outlines one T cell receptor beta chain sequence together with its context. Trimming left V 6 bases short and J 5 bases short, with 13 bases between. CDR3 length: 13 amino acids. Germline V gives CDR1 MNHEY, CDR2 SVGAGI. The data belong to a study of blood T cell repertoires in COVID-19. Study at large: The origin of the acute and convalescent COVID-19 samples was the United States, Italy and Spain. PBMCs, B-cell-depleted T cells, or T cells provided the cDNA or gDNA that made up the material.

Original processing methods: For nucleated cells, counts were estimated from reference gene primer amplification. TCRdb's copy holds only in-frame clones and misses some; the assay was immunoSEQ multiplex PCR. Clone size and V and J calls were adopted from that table, with D and trimming inferred from the DNA. The repertoire has under 200,000 clones, about 85% of them found once; the top ten carry around 9.8%. Sample: peripheral blood. The chain is built from TRBV6-5 and TRBJ1-1, with TRBD1 as a possible D gene (6 bases). This clonotype originated in a woman aged 80 or over with acute or convalescent COVID-19. The CDR3 coding sequence is TGTGCCAGCAGCCCCACAGGGTTTACTGAAGCTTTCTTT. It encodes CASSPTGFTEAFF.